This T cell receptor (beta chain) was identified during a study of regulatory T cells in long-lasting Graves disease. Many counts were recorded for this clonotype. Time point denoted: newly diagnosed GD, antithyroid drugs for less than 3 months. Researchers made the TCR library from RNA that was extracted from PBMCs. The CDR3 consists of 13 residues. The trim removed 5 bases at V and 4 bases at J, leaving 6 bases unmatched. In germline, CDR1 is DFQATT, CDR2 SNEGSKA (reference sequence). Arm-PCR with iRepertoire HTBI primers amplified the CDR3 regions for these TCR beta libraries. One entry per CDR3 protein results from TCRdb running MiXCR on the multiplex PCR reads. The sample records approximately 490,000 distinct CDR3 sequences, 15% to 20% being singletons. Another study also made use of these data, one on T cells in Graves' hyperthyroidism and ophthalmopathy.

V is TRBV20-1 and J is TRBJ2-7, with 9 bases lining up with TRBD2. This TCR was recovered from a man aged 35 to 55 with Graves disease. Here the sequenced sample was peripheral blood mononuclear cells (PBMCs), taken at new diagnosis, from a patient treated with antithyroid drugs. The CDR3 loop reads CSAGASGTYEQYF. CDR3 nucleotide sequence: TGCAGTGCTGGCGCTAGCGGGACATACGAGCAGTACTTC.